These 13 T cell receptor beta chains came from one sample sequenced in a study of shared clonotypes between healthy human individuals. Data came from immunoSEQ multiplex PCR; TCRdb stores just in-frame clones and leaves some out. The table includes around 240,000 clones, approximately 70% detected once. What was sequenced was memory CD4+ T cells sorted from blood. Subset in this sample: CD45RA-negative fraction. These receptors were obtained from a man aged 25 to 40 in good health.

This clone has only a few counts. The chain links TRBV28 to TRBJ2-7; D ambiguous. Trimming shortened V by 1 base and J by 6 bases, and 7 bases separated the two germline ends. From germline, CDR1 is MDHEN and CDR2 SYDVKM. There are 12 residues in the CDR3. CDR3 coding DNA: TGTGCCAGCAGTTTATTGGTTACCGAGCAGTACTTC. This gives the protein CASSLLVTEQYF.

This clone occurred a few times. The chain has TRBV7-3 and TRBJ2-7; TRBD2 matches 15 bases. V gave up 4 bases and J gave up 9 bases; unmatched junction bases: 7. The CDR3 is 15 residues long. Germline V gene lookup returns CDR1 SGHTA and CDR2 FQGTGA. CDR3 nucleotide sequence: TGTGCCAGCAGCTCCCCCGGGACTAGCGGGAGGATGCAGTACTTC. Encoded protein: CASSSPGTSGRMQYF.

This clone showed up just once. The chain couples TRBV2 to TRBJ2-3; no clear D. V was pared by 5 bases and J by 1 base, with 13 bases between. CDR3 length: 15 residues. CDR1 is SNHLY, CDR2 FYNNEI, per germline. Here the CDR3 DNA reads TGTGCCAGCAGTCGCCTTACGAGTGGCACAGATACGCAGTATTTT. Its protein product is CASSRLTSGTDTQYF.

The rearrangement links TRBV11-2 to TRBJ2-3, with D possibly matching TRBD2 (6 bases). The germline V gene has CDR1 SGHAT and CDR2 FQNNGV. The CDR3 totals 16 residues. Trimming removed 5 bases at V and 5 bases at J, with 20 bases between. CDR3 protein: CASSRLGTSLIDTQYF. The CDR3 DNA is TGTGCCAGCAGCCGATTAGGGACTTCTTTAATAGATACGCAGTATTTT.

The chain carries TRBV28 and TRBJ1-5, with 8 bases fitting TRBD1. Germline CDR1 reads MDHEN; CDR2 reads SYDVKM. This CDR3 region has 14 residues. V was clipped by 7 bases and J by 6 bases; unmatched bases: 8. CDR3 nucleotides: TGTGCCAGCACCCCCCCAGGGGGCGGTCAGCCCCAGCATTTT. As protein: CASTPPGGGQPQHF.

This clone has a single count. This sequence joins TRBV28 and TRBJ1-5; the D gene is possibly TRBD1 (6 bases). CDR3 length: 13 amino acids. Trimming cost V 7 bases and J 6 bases, with 13 bases left between them. From germline, CDR1 is MDHEN and CDR2 SYDVKM. CDR3 protein: CASKEGGVQPQHF. Written as DNA, the CDR3 is TGTGCCAGCAAAGAGGGGGGGGTTCAGCCCCAGCATTTT.

This chain uses TRBV10-3 with TRBJ2-1; 12 bases map to TRBD2. There are 18 residues in the CDR3. Germline V gives CDR1 ENHRY, CDR2 SYGVKD. J gave up 0 bases and V 3 bases, and 6 bases lay outside the gene matches. CDR3 sequence reads: CAISDLAGGRSSYNEQFF. The DNA of the CDR3 is TGTGCCATCAGTGACCTAGCGGGAGGGCGTAGCTCCTACAATGAGCAGTTCTTC.

This clone was counted between two and nine times. V is TRBV29-1 and J is TRBJ2-5; D is ambiguous. Trimming took off 0 bases at V and 7 bases at J, with 0 bases between the two ends. Looked up from germline, CDR1 is SQVTM and CDR2 is ANQGSEA. CDR3 length: 9 residues. CDR3: CSVEETQYF. For the CDR3, the DNA is TGCAGCGTTGAAGAGACCCAGTACTTC.

This clone occurred once. The rearrangement links TRBV28 to TRBJ2-3, with D perhaps matching TRBD1 or TRBD2 (5 bases each). There are 13 residues in the CDR3. V was clipped by 10 bases and J by 3 bases, with 14 bases between them. Germline V lookup: CDR1 MDHEN, CDR2 SYDVKM. The CDR3 region has the DNA TGTGCCATCGAGGGACCCAAAACAGATACGCAGTATTTT. Translation gives CAIEGPKTDTQYF.

This clone was detected many times. J is TRBJ2-3 and V is TRBV4-2, with 8 bases lining up with TRBD2. CDR1 is LGHNA, CDR2 YNFKEQ, per germline. This CDR3 region has 17 residues. Losses at the gene ends were 0 bases for V and 2 bases for J; bases not matched to a gene: 7. The CDR3 DNA is TGTGCCAGCAGCCAAGAAGGCCAGCGGGGGTACACAGATACGCAGTATTTT. Its protein is CASSQEGQRGYTDTQYF.

The chain couples TRBV27 to TRBJ2-7; perhaps D is TRBD1 or TRBD2 (5 bases each). The V end lost 1 base, the J end lost 5 bases, and 15 bases lay between the germline ends. The CDR3 is 15 amino acids. Germline lookup yields CDR1 MNHEY and CDR2 SMNVEV (reference sequence). CDR3 protein: CASSLFQGVGNEQYF. DNA for the CDR3: TGTGCCAGCAGTTTATTCCAGGGTGTCGGGAACGAGCAGTACTTC.

The chain carries TRBV28 and TRBJ1-4; D gene unclear. V lost 6 bases and J 5 bases, leaving 13 bases between the germline ends. Germline assignment: CDR1 MDHEN and CDR2 SYDVKM. The CDR3 extends over 14 amino acids. The CDR3 here is CASSPPGRNEKLFF. The CDR3 nucleotides are TGTGCCAGCAGCCCCCCTGGCAGAAATGAAAAACTGTTTTTT. The entire variable domain, with the rest obtained from reference TRBV28 and TRBJ1-4, is as follows: DVKVTQSSRYLVKRTGEKVFLECVQDMDHENMFWYRQDPGLGLRLIYFSYDVKMKEKGDIPEGYSVSREKKERFSLILESASTNQTSMYLCASSPPGRNEKLFFGSGTQLSVL.

This clone showed up just a few times. The CDR3 DNA reads as TGCGCCAGCAGCCGACCACTCGGACAGGGGAATGGCTACACCTTC. Amino acid sequence: CASSRPLGQGNGYTF. The chain recombines TRBV4-1 with TRBJ1-2, with 9 bases lining up with TRBD1. The CDR3 contains 15 residues. V shed 4 bases, J shed 6 bases, and the junction held 9 bases outside the gene matches. CDR1 and CDR2 from the germline V gene are MGHRA and YSYEKL.